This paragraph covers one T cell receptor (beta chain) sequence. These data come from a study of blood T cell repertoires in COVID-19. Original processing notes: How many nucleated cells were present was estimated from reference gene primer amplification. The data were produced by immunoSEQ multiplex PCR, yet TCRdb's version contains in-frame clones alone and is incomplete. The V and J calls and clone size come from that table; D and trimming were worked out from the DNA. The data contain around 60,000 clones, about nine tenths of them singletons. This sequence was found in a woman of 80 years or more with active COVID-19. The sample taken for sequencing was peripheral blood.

CDR3 in DNA: TGTGCCAGCGGGTCTTCAGGGGAGAGGGCTTTCTTT. The encoded protein is CASGSSGERAFF. The chain is built from TRBV28 and TRBJ1-1; tentatively, D is TRBD1 (6 bases). Germline-derived CDR1 and CDR2 are MDHEN and SYDVKM. The CDR3 totals 12 residues. Trimming took off 8 bases at V and 11 bases at J, with 18 bases between the two ends.